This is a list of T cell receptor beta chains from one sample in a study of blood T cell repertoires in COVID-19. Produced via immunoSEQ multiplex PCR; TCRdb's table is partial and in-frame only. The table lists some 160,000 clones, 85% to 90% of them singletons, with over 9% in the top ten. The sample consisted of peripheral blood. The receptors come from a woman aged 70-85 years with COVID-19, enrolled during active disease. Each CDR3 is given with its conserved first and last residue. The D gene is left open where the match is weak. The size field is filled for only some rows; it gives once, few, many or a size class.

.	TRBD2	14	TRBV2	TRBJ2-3	CASSLTGGSDTQYF	TGTGCCAGCAGTCTTACGGGGGGATCGGATACGCAGTATTTT
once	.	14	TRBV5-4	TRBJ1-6	CASSLGHYNSPLHF	TGTGCCAGCAGCCTGGGACATTATAATTCACCCCTCCACTTT
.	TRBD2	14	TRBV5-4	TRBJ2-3	CAGERGKGTDTQYF	TGTGCCGGGGAGCGGGGGAAAGGCACAGATACGCAGTATTTT
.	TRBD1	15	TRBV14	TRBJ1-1	CASSLRDRVNTEAFF	TGTGCCAGCAGCCTCAGGGACAGGGTGAACACTGAAGCTTTCTTT
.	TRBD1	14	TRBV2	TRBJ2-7	CASSADRAIHEQYF	TGTGCCAGCAGTGCGGACAGGGCTATCCACGAGCAGTACTTC
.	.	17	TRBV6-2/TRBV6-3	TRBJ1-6	CASSSKEGQIYNSPLHF	TGTGCCAGCAGCTCTAAGGAGGGCCAAATCTATAATTCACCCCTCCACTTT
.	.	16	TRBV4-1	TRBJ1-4	CASSLGPAGPNEKLFF	TGCGCCAGCAGCCTCGGGCCCGCGGGGCCTAATGAAAAACTGTTTTTT
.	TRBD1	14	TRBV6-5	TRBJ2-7	CASRGGTGNREQYF	TGTGCCAGCAGAGGGGGGACAGGTAATCGCGAGCAGTACTTC
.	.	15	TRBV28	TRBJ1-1	CASSQHGRAGTEAFF	TGTGCCAGCAGTCAGCACGGGAGGGCGGGTACTGAAGCTTTCTTT
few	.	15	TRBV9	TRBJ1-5	CASSQQENSNQPQHF	TGTGCCAGCAGCCAACAGGAGAATAGCAATCAGCCCCAGCATTTT
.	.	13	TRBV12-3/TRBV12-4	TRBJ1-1	CASSFPGDTEAFF	TGTGCCAGCAGTTTCCCAGGGGACACTGAAGCTTTCTTT
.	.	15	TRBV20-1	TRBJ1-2	CSASSDTSLGYGYTF	TGCAGTGCTAGTAGCGACACTAGCCTAGGCTATGGCTACACCTTC
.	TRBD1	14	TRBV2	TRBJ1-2	CASVRDRGLDGYTF	TGTGCCAGCGTCCGGGACAGGGGGCTGGACGGCTACACCTTC
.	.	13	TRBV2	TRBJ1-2	CASRFRDNYGYTF	TGTGCCAGCAGATTCAGGGATAACTATGGCTACACCTTC
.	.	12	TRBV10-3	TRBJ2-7	CAISEVGVEQYF	TGTGCCATCAGTGAGGTAGGGGTCGAGCAGTACTTC
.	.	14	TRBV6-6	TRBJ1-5	CASSYGQAGQPQHF	TGTGCCAGCAGTTACGGGCAGGCGGGGCAGCCCCAGCATTTT
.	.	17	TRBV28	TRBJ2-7	CASSQLPRGAISYEQYF	TGTGCCAGCAGCCAATTACCCCGGGGGGCTATCTCCTACGAGCAGTACTTC
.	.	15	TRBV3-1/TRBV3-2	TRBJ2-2	CASSQDQGRTGELFF	TGTGCCAGCAGCCAAGATCAGGGAAGGACCGGGGAGCTGTTTTTT
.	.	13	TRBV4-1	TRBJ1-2	CASSQAPGYGYTF	TGCGCCAGCAGCCAAGCTCCCGGCTATGGCTACACCTTC
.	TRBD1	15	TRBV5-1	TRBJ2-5	CASSNTGTGEETQYF	TGCGCCAGCAGTAATACCGGGACAGGGGAAGAGACCCAGTACTTC
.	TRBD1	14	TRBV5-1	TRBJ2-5	CASRNRGVQETQYF	TGCGCCAGCAGGAACAGGGGGGTCCAAGAGACCCAGTACTTC
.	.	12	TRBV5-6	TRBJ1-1	CASSLRVTEAFF	TGTGCCAGCAGCTTGAGAGTAACTGAAGCTTTCTTT
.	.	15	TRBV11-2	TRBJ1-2	CASSSRGGNLYGYTF	TGTGCCAGCAGCTCCCGGGGGGGAAATCTCTATGGCTACACCTTC
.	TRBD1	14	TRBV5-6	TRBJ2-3	CASSLGTGSDTQYF	TGTGCCAGCAGCTTGGGGACAGGGTCAGATACGCAGTATTTT
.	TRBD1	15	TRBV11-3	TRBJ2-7	CASSLAGTGGYEQYF	TGTGCCAGCAGCTTAGCCGGGACAGGGGGCTACGAGCAGTACTTC
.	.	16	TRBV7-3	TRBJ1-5	CASSLNVRFSNQPQHF	TGTGCCAGCAGCTTAAATGTCCGTTTTAGCAATCAGCCCCAGCATTTT
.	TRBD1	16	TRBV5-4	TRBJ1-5	CASSLDQGARGQPQHF	TGTGCCAGCAGCTTGGATCAGGGGGCTCGAGGTCAGCCCCAGCATTTT
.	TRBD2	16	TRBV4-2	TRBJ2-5	CASSHHSGGAEETQYF	TGTGCCAGCAGCCACCACAGCGGGGGGGCCGAGGAGACCCAGTACTTC
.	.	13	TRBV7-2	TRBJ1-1	CASSRDWDTEAFF	TGTGCCAGCAGCCGGGACTGGGACACTGAAGCTTTCTTT
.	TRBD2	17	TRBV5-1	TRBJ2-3	CASSYQLSGGFTDTQYF	TGCGCCAGCAGCTATCAACTTAGCGGGGGGTTCACAGATACGCAGTATTTT
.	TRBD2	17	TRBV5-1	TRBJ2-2	CASSTARERGGTGELFF	TGCGCCAGCTCAACCGCGAGGGAGCGGGGGGGCACCGGGGAGCTGTTTTTT
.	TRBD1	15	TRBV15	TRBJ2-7	CATSREQGGSYEQYF	TGTGCCACCAGCAGAGAACAGGGGGGCTCCTACGAGCAGTACTTC
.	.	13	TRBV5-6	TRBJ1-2	CASSLESRNGYTF	TGTGCCAGCAGCTTGGAGTCTAGGAATGGCTACACCTTC
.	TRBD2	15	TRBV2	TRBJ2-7	CASATSGGSSYEQYF	TGTGCCAGCGCCACTAGCGGGGGGTCCTCCTACGAGCAGTACTTC
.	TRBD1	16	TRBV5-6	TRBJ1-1	CASSWGGTGGGTEAFF	TGTGCCAGCAGCTGGGGAGGGACAGGGGGAGGGACTGAAGCTTTCTTT
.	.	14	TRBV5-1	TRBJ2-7	CASSTDRVTYEQYF	TGCGCCAGCAGCACCGACAGAGTAACCTACGAGCAGTACTTC
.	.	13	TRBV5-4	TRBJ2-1	CASSNRAYNEQFF	TGTGCCAGCAGCAACAGGGCTTACAATGAGCAGTTCTTC
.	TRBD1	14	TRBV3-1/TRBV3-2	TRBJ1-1	CASSPSDRGTEAFF	TGTGCCAGCAGCCCCTCCGACAGGGGTACTGAAGCTTTCTTT
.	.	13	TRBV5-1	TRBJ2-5	CASSLIMEETQYF	TGCGCCAGCAGCTTGATTATGGAGGAGACCCAGTACTTC
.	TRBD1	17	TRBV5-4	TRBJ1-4	CASSWATGGSSNEKLFF	TGTGCCAGCAGCTGGGCGACAGGGGGCTCGTCTAATGAAAAACTGTTTTTT
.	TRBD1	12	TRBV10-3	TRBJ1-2	CAISTGAGGYTF	TGTGCCATCAGTACAGGGGCTGGGGGCTACACCTTC
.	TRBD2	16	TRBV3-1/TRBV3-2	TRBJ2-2	CASSLGSSGYTGELFF	TGTGCCAGCAGCCTTGGGTCTAGCGGGTACACCGGGGAGCTGTTTTTT
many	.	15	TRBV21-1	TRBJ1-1	CASSKGSRPSTEAFF	TGTGCCAGCAGCAAAGGAAGCAGGCCCTCCACTGAAGCTTTCTTT